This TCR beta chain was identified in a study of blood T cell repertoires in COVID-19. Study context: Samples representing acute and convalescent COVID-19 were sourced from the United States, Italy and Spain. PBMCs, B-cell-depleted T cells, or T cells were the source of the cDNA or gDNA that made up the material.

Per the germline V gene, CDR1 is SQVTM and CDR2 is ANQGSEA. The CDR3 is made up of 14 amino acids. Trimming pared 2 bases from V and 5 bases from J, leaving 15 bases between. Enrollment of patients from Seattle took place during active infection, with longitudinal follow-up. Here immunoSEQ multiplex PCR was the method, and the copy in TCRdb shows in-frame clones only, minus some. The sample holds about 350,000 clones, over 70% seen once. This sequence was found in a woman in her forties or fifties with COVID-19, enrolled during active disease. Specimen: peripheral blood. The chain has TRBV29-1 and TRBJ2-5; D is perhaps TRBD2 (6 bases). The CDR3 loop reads CSVERLAGMETQYF. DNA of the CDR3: TGCAGCGTTGAAAGGTTGGCGGGAATGGAGACCCAGTACTTC.